The 25 T cell receptor beta chains listed next were all sequenced from one sample in a study of T cell responses to AZD1222 COVID-19 vaccine. The table came from immunoSEQ multiplex PCR; TCRdb's copy has only in-frame clones and leaves some out. The data hold around 100,000 clones, with roughly nine tenths observed a single time. The sequencing here drew on peripheral blood, taken on day 0 of AZD1222 vaccination. The receptors were gathered from an adult in good health.

This clone has only one observation. The chain recombines TRBV28 with TRBJ1-5; D is uncertain. CDR1 and CDR2 from the germline V gene are MDHEN and SYDVKM. The V and J ends lost 2 bases and 6 bases respectively, with 11 bases between them. This CDR3 has 14 amino acids. The CDR3 region is CASSLPQVGQPQHF. For the CDR3, the DNA is TGTGCCAGCAGTTTACCCCAGGTCGGTCAGCCCCAGCATTTT.

V is TRBV2 and J is TRBJ1-5; TRBD1 matches 9 bases. Germline lookup yields CDR1 SNHLY and CDR2 FYNNEI. The junction had 4 bases not matched to a gene; V was cut back by 5 bases and J by 2 bases. CDR3 length equals 15 residues. Here the CDR3 DNA reads TGTGCCAGCAGTCCACAGGGGGCGGGCAATCAGCCCCAGCATTTT. This codes for CASSPQGAGNQPQHF. The variable domain in full, completed from reference TRBV2 and TRBJ1-5, reads EPEVTQTPSHQVTQMGQEVILRCVPISNHLYFYWYRQILGQKVEFLVSFYNNEISEKSEIFDDQFSVERPDGSNFTLKIRSTKLEDSAMYFCASSPQGAGNQPQHFGDGTRLSIL.

The chain has TRBV2 and TRBJ1-5; no definite D call. Trimming removed 6 bases from V and 11 bases from J, with 17 bases in between. This CDR3 comprises 13 residues. Germline CDR1 reads SNHLY; CDR2 reads FYNNEI. The CDR3 DNA reads as TGTGCCAGCAGGGAGACTAATTTAAGGTCCCAGCATTTT. It translates to CASRETNLRSQHF.

This sequence joins TRBV2 and TRBJ2-7; tentative D call: TRBD2 (5 bases). This CDR3 comprises 17 residues. The V end was cut by 1 base, the J end by 0 bases, with 16 bases between. Looked up from germline, CDR1 is SNHLY and CDR2 is FYNNEI. The CDR3 sequence: CASSEGWGAGVSYEQYF. The CDR3 coding sequence is TGTGCCAGCAGTGAAGGTTGGGGAGCCGGGGTCTCCTACGAGCAGTACTTC.

The rearrangement uses TRBV20-1 and TRBJ2-5; D ambiguous. Germline assignment: CDR1 DFQATT and CDR2 SNEGSKA (reference sequence). The CDR3 length is 13 residues. The germline V and J ends were trimmed by 3 bases and 5 bases, with 13 bases remaining between them. The CDR3 spells CSASRMIPETQYF. CDR3 DNA sequence: TGCAGTGCTAGTCGCATGATCCCCGAGACCCAGTACTTC.

V usage is TRBV19 and J usage is TRBJ2-5, with no clear D. The CDR3 totals 13 residues. V was cut by 7 bases and J by 1 base, with 10 bases left in between. Germline V CDR1 and CDR2: LNHDA, SQIVND (reference sequence). Here the CDR3 reads CASTQLGQETQYF. CDR3 DNA sequence: TGTGCCAGTACCCAGTTGGGCCAAGAGACCCAGTACTTC.

The chain is built from TRBV20-1 and TRBJ2-1, with 14 bases matching TRBD2. The ends lost 3 bases at V and 6 bases at J; junction bases unmatched: 7. Germline loops: CDR1 DFQATT, CDR2 SNEGSKA (reference sequence). This CDR3 has 16 residues. DNA of the CDR3: TGCAGTGCTAGTGGGCCGACTAGCGGGAGGGCCAATGAGCAGTTCTTC. It codes for CSASGPTSGRANEQFF.

The chain has TRBV19 and TRBJ1-2; D unclear. This CDR3 region has 12 residues. V was shortened by 4 bases and J by 0 bases, with 3 bases between the two germline ends. Germline V gene data show CDR1 as LNHDA and CDR2 as SQIVND (reference sequence). CDR3 loop: CASSRTNYGYTF. The CDR3 region has the DNA TGTGCCAGTAGTAGAACTAACTATGGCTACACCTTC. Full variable domain (remainder filled in from reference TRBV19 and TRBJ1-2): DGGITQSPKYLFRKEGQNVTLSCEQNLNHDAMYWYRQDPGQGLRLIYYSQIVNDFQKGDIAEGYSVSREKKESFPLTVTSAQKNPTAFYLCASSRTNYGYTFGSGTRLTVV.

The chain couples TRBV5-1 to TRBJ2-2; perhaps TRBD2 as D (5 bases). Germline values: CDR1 SGHRS, CDR2 YFSETQ. Trimming stripped 0 bases from V and 7 bases from J, with 10 bases between. The CDR3 sequence is 14 residues long. As DNA, the CDR3 is TGCGCCAGCAGCTTGGACTACGAGGGCGGGGAGCTGTTTTTT. Translated: CASSLDYEGGELFF.

The chain joins TRBV27 to TRBJ1-3, with TRBD1 as a possible D gene (6 bases). Germline-derived CDR1 and CDR2 are MNHEY and SMNVEV (reference sequence). V was shortened by 2 bases and J by 0 bases, with 17 bases between the two germline ends. This CDR3 region has 18 residues. CDR3 in DNA: TGTGCCAGCAGTTTAAACCGTCCAGGGGCGAGCTCTGGAAACACCATATATTTT. Translation gives CASSLNRPGASSGNTIYF.

The genes are TRBV3-1 (or the pseudogene TRBV3-2) and TRBJ2-7; TRBD2 might be the D (5 bases). In germline, CDR1 is LGHDT, CDR2 YNNKEL (reference sequence). CDR3 length equals 13 residues. Trimming took 8 bases from V and 1 from J, leaving 12 bases between them. The CDR3 region is CASSSLVSYEQYF. The CDR3 DNA reads TGTGCCAGCTCTAGCCTGGTATCCTACGAGCAGTACTTC.

The chain couples TRBV30 to TRBJ2-7; a possible D gene is TRBD2 (6 bases). Trimming removed 4 bases at V and 7 bases at J, with 17 bases between. Germline loops: CDR1 GTSNPN, CDR2 SVGIG (reference sequence). The CDR3 sequence is 13 residues long. CDR3: CAWTARSEGEQYF. DNA of the CDR3: TGTGCCTGGACGGCCAGGTCGGAGGGGGAGCAGTACTTC. Full variable domain (remainder filled in from reference TRBV30 and TRBJ2-7): SQTIHQWPATLVQPVGSPLSLECTVEGTSNPNLYWYRQAAGRGLQLLFYSVGIGQISSEVPQNLSASRPQDRQFILSSKKLLLSDSGFYLCAWTARSEGEQYFGPGTRLTVT.

This chain connects TRBV7-9 to TRBJ2-4; tentatively, D is TRBD2 (6 bases). Germline loops: CDR1 SEHNR, CDR2 FQNEAQ (reference sequence). This CDR3 has 14 residues. V was cut by 3 bases and J by 1 base, with 7 bases left in between. CDR3 sequence (DNA): TGTGCCAGCAGCTTCGGAGGGGCCAAAAACATTCAGTACTTC. Translated, it gives CASSFGGAKNIQYF.

CDR3 nucleotides: TGTGCCAGCAGCCAAGAATCCGGACTAGCGGGAGTCTTCGCCGGGGAGCTGTTTTTT. It encodes CASSQESGLAGVFAGELFF. This chain uses TRBV3-1 (or the pseudogene TRBV3-2) with TRBJ2-2; 13 bases are shared with TRBD2. The J segment lost 6 bases and the V segment lost 0 bases, leaving 10 bases of the junction unmatched. CDR3 length equals 19 residues. Germline values: CDR1 LGHDT, CDR2 YNNKEL (reference sequence).

The table lists this clone with a count of one. The J gene is TRBJ1-2, the V gene TRBV28; the D is unclear. Trimming took 2 bases from V and 4 from J, leaving 11 bases between them. Looked up from germline, CDR1 is MDHEN and CDR2 is SYDVKM. The length of the CDR3 is 14 residues. CDR3 DNA: TGTGCCAGCAGTTTACTCGTGGGGATCTATGGCTACACCTTC. It yields the protein CASSLLVGIYGYTF.

This clone turned up a few times. The chain is built from TRBV11-1 and TRBJ2-7; perhaps TRBD1 as D (5 bases). The V gene lost 4 bases and the J gene lost 3 bases, with 10 bases spanning the gap. This CDR3 has 13 amino acids. Germline-derived CDR1 and CDR2 are SGHAT and FQDESV (reference sequence). For the CDR3, the DNA is TGTGCCAGCAGCTACAGCAGGGACTACGAGCAGTACTTC. This encodes CASSYSRDYEQYF.

The genes are TRBV5-1 and TRBJ2-3; 12 bases are a match to TRBD2. Germline loops: CDR1 SGHRS, CDR2 YFSETQ. Losses at the gene ends were 3 bases for V and 4 bases for J; bases not matched to a gene: 9. The CDR3 has 17 amino acids. The CDR3 sequence: CASSYRTSGIGADTQYF. The CDR3 nucleotides read TGCGCCAGCAGCTACCGGACTAGCGGGATAGGGGCAGATACGCAGTATTTT.

V usage is TRBV7-8 and J usage is TRBJ1-5, with D tentatively TRBD1 (5 bases). The CDR3 has 14 residues. Germline CDR1 SGHVS, CDR2 FQNEAQ. The V and J ends lost 1 base and 7 bases respectively, with 11 bases between them. CDR3 nucleotides: TGTGCCAGCAGCTTAGGGGGGGGGTCACAGCCCCAGCATTTT. Its translation is CASSLGGGSQPQHF.

The V and J genes are TRBV5-1 and TRBJ1-1; D may be TRBD1 (6 bases). CDR1 SGHRS and CDR2 YFSETQ come from the germline V gene. Trimming removed 5 bases at V and 5 bases at J, with 16 bases between. The CDR3 covers 14 residues. The CDR3 spells CASRVTGRGTEAFF. CDR3 nucleotide sequence: TGCGCCAGCAGAGTCACAGGCAGGGGAACTGAAGCTTTCTTT.

Notes on this clone: This specimen includes other DNA sequences encoding the same CDR3. This chain links TRBV15 with TRBJ2-7; D is possibly TRBD2 (7 bases). The CDR3 extends over 14 amino acids. The V end lost 0 bases, the J end lost 3 bases, and 9 bases lay between the germline ends. Germline assignment: CDR1 LNHNV and CDR2 YYDKDF (reference sequence). The CDR3 here is CATSREGGGYEQYF. The CDR3 DNA reads as TGTGCCACCAGCAGAGAGGGAGGGGGCTACGAGCAGTACTTC.

The CDR3 reads CASSPGWGDGVAFF. The DNA of the CDR3 is TGTGCCAGCAGCCCTGGTTGGGGGGATGGGGTAGCTTTCTTT. This sequence joins TRBV4-2 and TRBJ1-1; a possible D gene is TRBD1 (5 bases). The ends were cut back, 4 bases at V and 10 bases at J, with 19 bases in the middle. The germline CDR1 and CDR2 sequences are LGHNA and YNFKEQ. This CDR3 is built from 14 residues.

The genes are TRBV30 and TRBJ2-4; TRBD1 might be the D (6 bases). This CDR3 contains 15 residues. Germline loops: CDR1 GTSNPN, CDR2 SVGIG (reference sequence). The germline V and J ends were trimmed by 0 bases and 9 bases, with 18 bases remaining between them. CDR3 bases: TGTGCCTGGAGTGTACTTTGGGGGCAGGGGAGCATTCAGTACTTC. It yields the protein CAWSVLWGQGSIQYF.

The rearrangement links TRBV24-1 to TRBJ1-1, with D possibly matching TRBD1 (6 bases). The CDR3 sequence is 15 residues long. V lost 7 bases and J 7 bases, leaving 21 bases between the germline ends. Germline V gives CDR1 KGHDR, CDR2 SFDVKD. The CDR3 coding sequence is TGTGCCACCAGATCGGGGCAGGGGCTAGGTTATGAAGCTTTCTTT. Translated: CATRSGQGLGYEAFF.

This chain joins TRBV28 and TRBJ1-5; TRBD1 matches at 8 bases. The CDR3 is made up of 15 amino acids. CDR1 MDHEN and CDR2 SYDVKM come from the germline V gene. V lost 5 bases, J lost 6 bases, and 9 bases stayed unmatched. CDR3 in amino acids: CASSGQGLAFQPQHF. CDR3 sequence (DNA): TGTGCCAGCAGTGGACAGGGCCTTGCGTTTCAGCCCCAGCATTTT.

The count of this clone is one. This chain connects TRBV6-2 or TRBV6-3 to TRBJ1-1, with D unclear. This CDR3 contains 14 residues. Trimming cost V 0 bases and J 7 bases, with 12 bases left between them. Per germline, CDR1 MNHEY and CDR2 SVGEGT. CDR3 in amino acids: CASSYSGLRVEAFF. DNA of the CDR3: TGTGCCAGCAGTTACTCCGGGTTGAGAGTTGAAGCTTTCTTT.